This entry lists 28 T cell receptor beta chains sequenced from one sample in a study of memory CD4+ T cells and cytomegalovirus serostatus. Profiling relied on immunoSEQ multiplex PCR, and the TCRdb table lists in-frame clones only, not all of them. The sample lists tens of thousands of clones, 65% to 85% occurring once. The sort gate was single viable CD3+CD4+CD8-CD45RO+ cells for memory CD4+ T cells. What was sequenced was memory CD4+ T cells from blood. The receptors stem from an adult in good health and CMV-seronegative.

The V call is TRBV7-6, the J call TRBJ2-2; D unclear. The V gene's germline CDR1 is SGHVS and CDR2 FNYEAQ. Trimming stripped 3 bases from V and 8 bases from J, with 7 bases between. CDR3 length equals 12 residues. DNA for the CDR3: TGTGCCAGCAGCTTTGTGACGGGGGAGCTGTTTTTT. It is translated as CASSFVTGELFF.

The chain is built from TRBV28 and TRBJ1-1; no clear D gene. Between the trimmed V and J ends, which lost 5 bases and 3 bases, there was a span of 4 bases. The CDR3 is 11 amino acids. Germline V gene data show CDR1 as MDHEN and CDR2 as SYDVKM. As DNA, the CDR3 is TGTGCCAGCAGTCAATACACTGAAGCTTTCTTT. This gives the protein CASSQYTEAFF.

This chain uses TRBV6-6 with TRBJ1-4; TRBD1 aligns across 7 bases. In germline, CDR1 is MNHNY, CDR2 SVGAGI (reference sequence). There are 16 residues in the CDR3. V dropped 2 bases and J dropped 4; count of bases not matched to a gene: 7. The CDR3 sequence: CASSYGPGQRNEKLFF. The CDR3 DNA sequence: TGTGCCAGCAGTTACGGCCCGGGACAGCGTAATGAAAAACTGTTTTTT.

This chain uses TRBV11-3 with TRBJ2-2, with D unresolved. This CDR3 is 17 amino acids long. Trimming left V 3 bases short and J 2 bases short, with 16 bases between. Germline V gene data show CDR1 as SGHNT and CDR2 as YENEEA. The chain's CDR3 is CASSLGLPAANTGELFF. CDR3 coding DNA: TGTGCCAGCAGCTTGGGTCTACCGGCCGCTAACACCGGGGAGCTGTTTTTT. Full variable domain (remainder filled in from reference TRBV11-3 and TRBJ2-2): EAGVVQSPRYKIIEKKQPVAFWCNPISGHNTLYWYLQNLGQGPELLIRYENEEAVDDSQLPKDRFSAERLKGVDSTLKIQPAELGDSAVYLCASSLGLPAANTGELFFGEGSRLTVL.

V usage is TRBV11-2 and J usage is TRBJ2-5, with 7 nucleotides matching TRBD2. The V and J ends lost 3 bases and 5 bases, in that order; junction bases with no gene match: 6. Germline lookup yields CDR1 SGHAT and CDR2 FQNNGV. The length of the CDR3 is 14 residues. CDR3 sequence (DNA): TGTGCCAGCAGCTTGGGCCAGGGAGGGGAGACCCAGTACTTC. Protein sequence: CASSLGQGGETQYF.

This clone was picked up one time. This rearrangement joins TRBV27 to TRBJ1-6, with unresolved D. The CDR3 covers 16 residues. CDR1 and CDR2 from the germline V gene are MNHEY and SMNVEV (reference sequence). Between the trimmed V and J ends, which lost 1 base and 0 bases, there was a span of 7 bases. This CDR3 reads CASSLLTASYNSPLHF. DNA of the CDR3: TGTGCCAGCAGTTTATTGACCGCCTCCTATAATTCACCCCTCCACTTT.

This rearrangement joins TRBV11-2 to TRBJ1-2, with D unclear. V lost 5 bases, J lost 4 bases, and 11 bases lay in between. The germline CDR1 and CDR2 sequences are SGHAT and FQNNGV. This CDR3 comprises 13 residues. The CDR3 sequence is CASSPTGSYGYTF. As DNA, the CDR3 is TGTGCCAGCAGCCCAACCGGGTCCTATGGCTACACCTTC.

The rearrangement links TRBV9 to TRBJ1-1; D perhaps matches TRBD1 (5 bases). V was trimmed by 0 bases and J by 1 base, leaving 10 bases between them. The CDR3 has 15 residues. Germline values: CDR1 SGDLS, CDR2 YYNGEE. In DNA form, the CDR3 reads TGTGCCAGCAGCGTAGCCCCAGGGAGGAACACTGAAGCTTTCTTT. Its protein product is CASSVAPGRNTEAFF.

The V and J genes are TRBV7-9 and TRBJ1-5; perhaps TRBD1 as D (5 bases). Germline values: CDR1 SEHNR, CDR2 FQNEAQ (reference sequence). CDR3 length: 15 amino acids. The V and J ends lost 3 bases and 5 bases respectively, with 14 bases between them. The DNA for the CDR3 is TGTGCCAGCAGCTTGCGGGGAGGACACGATCAGCCCCAGCATTTT. The encoded protein is CASSLRGGHDQPQHF.

V usage is TRBV29-1 and J usage is TRBJ2-7; tentatively, D is TRBD1 or TRBD2 (5 bases each). The CDR3 contains 13 residues. Trimming pared 0 bases from V and 3 bases from J, leaving 9 bases between. Germline V lookup: CDR1 SQVTM, CDR2 ANQGSEA. In DNA form, the CDR3 reads TGCAGCGTTGAAGACAGGGACCTCTACGAGCAGTACTTC. Translation: CSVEDRDLYEQYF.

V is TRBV30 and J is TRBJ2-2; 7 nucleotides align to TRBD2. Germline V gene sequence: CDR1 GTSNPN, CDR2 SVGIG (reference sequence). Losses at the gene ends were 5 bases for V and 5 bases for J; bases not matched to a gene: 14. The CDR3 length is 16 residues. CDR3 DNA sequence: TGTGCCTGGGAGTCTTACCGAGGGAGGGGAACCGGGGAGCTGTTTTTT. This translates into CAWESYRGRGTGELFF.

The chain joins TRBV19 to TRBJ2-2, with a weak D call TRBD1 (6 bases). Trimming took off 9 bases at V and 1 base at J, with 12 bases between the two ends. Germline CDR1 and CDR2: LNHDA and SQIVND (reference sequence). The CDR3 is 14 amino acids. The CDR3 nucleotides are TGTGCCAGCCGATGGGGGCAGAACACCGGGGAGCTGTTTTTT. As protein: CASRWGQNTGELFF.

The CDR3 DNA reads TGTGCCTGGAGAGGGGAGCATTCACCCCTCCACTTT. It translates to CAWRGEHSPLHF. The genes are TRBV30 and TRBJ1-6; D is perhaps TRBD1 (5 bases). Looked up from germline, CDR1 is GTSNPN and CDR2 is SVGIG (reference sequence). V was trimmed by 3 bases and J by 8 bases, leaving 8 bases between them. The CDR3 has 12 residues.

The chain employs TRBV29-1 and TRBJ2-3, with 11 bases aligning to TRBD2. CDR3 length equals 16 residues. With 4 bases clipped from V and 3 bases from J, the junction kept 9 bases outside the gene matches. Germline V gene sequence: CDR1 SQVTM, CDR2 ANQGSEA. As DNA, the CDR3 is TGCAGCGTTGTGGTTAGCGGGGGGGCTAGGACAGATACGCAGTATTTT. Translation gives CSVVVSGGARTDTQYF.

The V call is TRBV11-3, the J call TRBJ2-2, with TRBD2 matching over 8 bases. Germline assignment: CDR1 SGHNT and CDR2 YENEEA. The CDR3 has 16 residues. V shed 0 bases, J shed 4 bases, and the junction held 4 bases outside the gene matches. The CDR3 sequence is CASSLDLGGGTGELFF. The CDR3 nucleotides are TGTGCCAGCAGCTTAGATCTCGGGGGGGGCACCGGGGAGCTGTTTTTT. Together with reference TRBV11-3 and TRBJ2-2, the CDR3 gives the full variable domain: EAGVVQSPRYKIIEKKQPVAFWCNPISGHNTLYWYLQNLGQGPELLIRYENEEAVDDSQLPKDRFSAERLKGVDSTLKIQPAELGDSAVYLCASSLDLGGGTGELFFGEGSRLTVL.

This clone has just one count. V usage is TRBV28 and J usage is TRBJ1-2; 8 bases fit TRBD1. Germline values: CDR1 MDHEN, CDR2 SYDVKM. This CDR3 is 12 amino acids long. J lost 4 bases, V lost 5 bases, and 0 bases had no gene match. The CDR3 nucleotides are TGTGCCAGCAGTACAGGGGGCTATGGCTACACCTTC. This encodes CASSTGGYGYTF.

The chain links TRBV5-1 to TRBJ2-2; TRBD2 matches at 14 bases. The germline CDR1 and CDR2 sequences are SGHRS and YFSETQ. The V segment lost 3 bases and the J segment 2 bases; nucleotides outside the gene matches: 6. The CDR3 extends over 18 amino acids. For the CDR3, the DNA is TGCGCCAGCAGCTCCCGGACTAGCGGGGGGCCAAACACCGGGGAGCTGTTTTTT. This codes for CASSSRTSGGPNTGELFF.

The chain has TRBV7-6 and TRBJ2-3, with 8 positions matching TRBD1. The germline V gene encodes CDR1 SGHVS and CDR2 FNYEAQ. This CDR3 is 15 amino acids long. Germline trimming cut 5 bases from V and 0 bases from J; bases unmatched to any gene: 4. CDR3 DNA: TGTGCCAGCAGCCAGGGGGCATATAGCACAGATACGCAGTATTTT. This encodes CASSQGAYSTDTQYF.

The rearrangement links TRBV7-6 to TRBJ1-6; TRBD1 aligns across 9 bases. With 5 bases clipped from V and 6 bases from J, the junction kept 20 bases outside the gene matches. This CDR3 has 20 amino acids. The germline gives CDR1 SGHVS, CDR2 FNYEAQ. The CDR3: CASSPVGRGNRGPGNSPLHF. CDR3 in DNA: TGTGCCAGCAGCCCTGTCGGTCGAGGGAACAGGGGGCCTGGTAATTCACCCCTCCACTTT. The variable domain in full, completed from reference TRBV7-6 and TRBJ1-6, reads GAGVSQSPRYKVTKRGQDVALRCDPISGHVSLYWYRQALGQGPEFLTYFNYEAQQDKSGLPNDRFSAERPEGSISTLTIQRTEQRDSAMYRCASSPVGRGNRGPGNSPLHFGNGTRLTVT.

This chain connects TRBV7-2 to TRBJ2-3; TRBD2 matches at 11 bases. V gave up 5 bases and J gave up 4 bases; unmatched junction bases: 8. This CDR3 has 16 residues. Per the germline V gene, CDR1 is SGHTA and CDR2 is FQGNSA. The CDR3 loop reads CASSSPSGGRADTQYF. CDR3 sequence (DNA): TGTGCCAGCAGCAGCCCTAGCGGGGGGAGGGCAGATACGCAGTATTTT.

V usage is TRBV5-1 and J usage is TRBJ2-1; no definite D call. V lost 7 bases, J lost 0 bases, and 14 bases lay in between. Germline CDR1 reads SGHRS; CDR2 reads YFSETQ. The CDR3 contains 15 residues. This CDR3 reads CASSELANSYNEQFF. For the CDR3, the DNA is TGCGCCAGCTCGGAATTGGCGAACTCCTACAATGAGCAGTTCTTC.

This chain links TRBV29-1 with TRBJ2-3, with 16 bases that match TRBD2. Germline V CDR1 and CDR2: SQVTM, ANQGSEA. Losses at the gene ends were 7 bases for V and 4 bases for J; bases not matched to a gene: 5. The length of the CDR3 is 15 residues. The CDR3 bases are TGCAGCGGACGGGGACTAGCGGGGGGGCCAGATACGCAGTATTTT. It yields the protein CSGRGLAGGPDTQYF.

J is TRBJ2-3 and V is TRBV7-2, with TRBD2 matching over 9 bases. From germline, CDR1 is SGHTA and CDR2 FQGNSA. The CDR3 is 14 residues long. Trimming at V came to 4 bases and at J to 6 bases, leaving 5 bases not matched to a gene. The CDR3 DNA is TGTGCCAGCAGCTCGAGCGGGGGGAAGGATACGCAGTATTTT. Protein sequence: CASSSSGGKDTQYF. The variable domain in full, completed from reference TRBV7-2 and TRBJ2-3, reads GAGVSQSPSNKVTEKGKDVELRCDPISGHTALYWYRQSLGQGLEFLIYFQGNSAPDKSGLPSDRFSAERTGGSVSTLTIQRTQQEDSAVYLCASSSSGGKDTQYFGPGTRLTVL.

The chain carries TRBV19 and TRBJ2-7; TRBD1 agrees at 7 bases. CDR3 size: 11 residues. Germline lookup yields CDR1 LNHDA and CDR2 SQIVND (reference sequence). J gave up 11 bases and V 8 bases, and 9 bases lay outside the gene matches. CDR3 DNA: TGTGCCAGTGGAAGACAGGGAAGGGAGTACTTC. This translates into CASGRQGREYF.

The chain employs TRBV10-3 and TRBJ2-7, with D perhaps TRBD1 (5 bases). V was clipped by 3 bases and J by 5 bases, with 11 bases between them. Looked up from germline, CDR1 is ENHRY and CDR2 is SYGVKD. CDR3 length: 13 amino acids. In nucleotides, the CDR3 is TGTGCCATCAGTGACAGGGAAGGGGACGAGCAGTACTTC. Encoded protein: CAISDREGDEQYF.

This clone was counted only a few times. V usage is TRBV7-2 and J usage is TRBJ1-2, with TRBD1 matching 11 bases. The V gene's germline CDR1 is SGHTA and CDR2 FQGNSA. Trimming removed 5 bases from V and 5 bases from J; junction bases left unmatched: 10. The CDR3 sequence is 16 residues long. Written as DNA, the CDR3 is TGTGCCAGCAGCCGCGATGGGACAGGGGGGTCATATGGCTACACCTTC. It specifies CASSRDGTGGSYGYTF.

The rearrangement uses TRBV5-4 and TRBJ2-5, with D perhaps TRBD1 or TRBD2 (6 bases each). Germline-derived CDR1 and CDR2 are SGHNT and YYREEE (reference sequence). The V gene lost 10 bases and the J gene lost 0 bases, with 19 bases spanning the gap. The CDR3 extends over 15 amino acids. CDR3: CAATRGGMNQETQYF. CDR3 nucleotide sequence: TGTGCCGCGACTCGAGGGGGGATGAACCAAGAGACCCAGTACTTC.

The chain carries TRBV27 and TRBJ1-1; weak D call: TRBD1 (6 bases). The germline gives CDR1 MNHEY, CDR2 SMNVEV (reference sequence). There are 14 residues in the CDR3. Deletions cut 3 bases from V and 8 bases from J, with 16 bases between. The CDR3 protein is CASSLRGGDREAFF. CDR3 DNA sequence: TGTGCCAGCAGTTTGAGAGGGGGGGACCGAGAAGCTTTCTTT.